One T cell receptor beta chain is described in this entry. Amplification of TCR beta CDR3 regions used RNA transcripts. The first round was an RT-PCR with HTBI primers, and the second round was a multiplex PCR. TCRdb reprocessed the multiplex PCR reads with MiXCR, giving one entry per CDR3 protein. The repertoire holds 650,000 to 900,000 distinct CDR3 sequences, with roughly 40% as singletons. Germline values: CDR1 MGHDK, CDR2 SYGVNS. The length of the CDR3 is 16 residues. V was shortened by 7 bases and J by 2 bases, with 21 bases between the two germline ends. The data derive from a study of Graves' ophthalmopathy and Graves' hyperthyroidism. Study as a whole: Peripheral blood (taken before any treatment) was collected at initial diagnosis.

Pregnancy or lactation, uncontrolled infections and other autoimmune diseases were grounds for excluding patients. Each diagnosis was determined on the basis of clinical symptoms, serum thyroxine, TRAb, thyroid ultrasound and orbital computed tomography. The specimen sequenced was peripheral blood. This clonotype originated in an adult man with Graves' ophthalmopathy. The chain is built from TRBV25-1 and TRBJ2-7, with TRBD1 as a possible D gene (5 bases). CDR3 protein: CASIASHQDTTYEQYF. The CDR3 DNA reads TGTGCCAGCATAGCCTCTCACCAGGACACCACCTACGAGCAGTACTTC.